Shown below are 6 T cell receptor beta chains from a single sample sequenced in a study of vaccination and CD4 T cells after COVID-19. These receptors' antigens are unknown. The treatment here: approximately nine-day PBMC culture with coronavirus spike peptide pools or control peptides (ViraFEST assay). The Oncomine TCR Beta short-read assay was applied to DNA of cultured CD4+ T cells. TCRdb reanalysed the PCR reads using MiXCR and keeps one entry per CDR3 protein. This table has roughly 17,000 distinct CDR3 sequences, roughly 80% appearing once. The sample was CD4+ T cells from blood, cultured in vitro, taken after SARS-CoV-2 vaccination. Receptors were obtained from a human donor who received a COVID-19 vaccine.

CDR3 DNA: TGTGCCAGCAGTAAGGTGGGACTAGACTTTAGTCCCGGGGAGCTGTTTTTT. Its translation is CASSKVGLDFSPGELFF. The V and J genes are TRBV27 and TRBJ2-2; the match to TRBD2 covers 8 bases. J gave up 6 bases and V 5 bases, and 14 bases lay outside the gene matches. Germline CDR1 MNHEY, CDR2 SMNVEV (reference sequence). The CDR3 totals 17 residues.

V gene TRBV7-9 combines with J gene TRBJ1-1; D is unresolved. CDR1 is SEHNR and CDR2 is FQNEAQ in the germline V gene (reference sequence). CDR3 length: 11 residues. Trimming took off 5 bases at V and 3 bases at J, with 4 bases between the two ends. CDR3 sequence: CASSLDTEAFF. CDR3 DNA sequence: TGTGCCAGCAGCCTGGACACTGAAGCTTTCTTT.

V is TRBV7-3 and J is TRBJ1-5, with 8 bases aligning to TRBD1. Germline V gene sequence: CDR1 SGHTA, CDR2 FQGTGA. V dropped 4 bases and J dropped 1; count of bases not matched to a gene: 3. The CDR3 extends over 15 amino acids. The CDR3 here is CASSSQGESNQPQHF. The DNA of the CDR3 is TGTGCCAGCAGCTCACAGGGGGAGAGCAATCAGCCCCAGCATTTT.

The DNA for the CDR3 is TGTGCCAGCAGTCCTCGGAGGGGATATGGCTACACCTTC. Translated, it gives CASSPRRGYGYTF. This chain connects TRBV6-1 to TRBJ1-2, with D possibly being TRBD1 (5 bases). V was shortened by 5 bases and J by 5 bases, with 12 bases between the two germline ends. Germline V CDR1 and CDR2: MNHNS, SASEGT. CDR3 length: 13 residues.

This clonotype occurred a few times. The rearrangement links TRBV19 to TRBJ1-5; perhaps TRBD1 as D (6 bases). The V gene's germline CDR1 is LNHDA and CDR2 SQIVND (reference sequence). Trimming shortened V by 4 bases and J by 3 bases, and 16 bases separated the two germline ends. CDR3 length equals 16 residues. The CDR3 reads CASSTPPTGNNQPQHF. Written as DNA, the CDR3 is TGTGCCAGTAGTACTCCCCCTACAGGGAACAATCAGCCCCAGCATTTT.

This clonotype was seen a handful of times. The CDR3 DNA follows: TGCAGTGCTAAGGGATGGCGGGAGACCCAGTACTTC. Its translation is CSAKGWRETQYF. V and J are TRBV20-1 and TRBJ2-5; D is undetermined. CDR3 length equals 12 residues. Trimming took off 4 bases at V and 5 bases at J, with 11 bases between the two ends. CDR1 and CDR2 from the germline V gene are DFQATT and SNEGSKA (reference sequence).